The 20 T cell receptor beta chains presented below share a single source sample, sequenced in a study of T cell responses to AZD1222 COVID-19 vaccine. TCRdb's table, derived via immunoSEQ multiplex PCR, lists solely in-frame clones and lacks some. This sample has some 150,000 clones, with roughly nine tenths found just once. Material: peripheral blood, obtained on day 0 of AZD1222 vaccination. The receptors originated from an adult in good health.

The V call is TRBV7-9, the J call TRBJ1-4, with TRBD1 matching over 7 bases. This CDR3 contains 13 residues. The V gene's germline CDR1 is SEHNR and CDR2 FQNEAQ (reference sequence). J was trimmed by 3 bases and V by 7 bases; bases with no gene match: 2. The CDR3 sequence: CASKGAANEKLFF. Written as DNA, the CDR3 is TGTGCCAGCAAGGGGGCAGCTAATGAAAAACTGTTTTTT.

The chain uses TRBV4-3 and TRBJ1-2; D ambiguous. This CDR3 region has 16 residues. CDR1 LGHNA and CDR2 YSLEER come from the germline V gene. Trimming removed 1 base from V and 2 bases from J, with 14 bases in between. CDR3 amino acids: CASSQAATGSNYGYTF. The CDR3 nucleotides read TGCGCCAGCAGCCAAGCGGCCACCGGGTCCAACTATGGCTACACCTTC.

In this sample, this clone turned up many times. The J gene is TRBJ2-7, the V gene TRBV7-8; 8 positions match TRBD1. This CDR3 has 18 amino acids. Germline loops: CDR1 SGHVS, CDR2 FQNEAQ. J lost 4 bases, V lost 1 base, and 15 bases had no gene match. CDR3 region: CASSLGVGAGTGGYEQYF. The CDR3 DNA reads TGTGCCAGCAGCTTAGGAGTGGGTGCCGGGACAGGAGGGTACGAGCAGTACTTC.

This chain connects TRBV5-8 to TRBJ1-1, with 7 nucleotides matching TRBD1. This CDR3 is built from 16 residues. Germline V gene sequence: CDR1 SGHTS, CDR2 YDEGEE. Trimming removed 4 bases from V and 2 bases from J; junction bases left unmatched: 11. In nucleotides, the CDR3 is TGTGCCAGCAGCCGACGGGGACAGTACCCTAACACTGAAGCTTTCTTT. This sequence encodes CASSRRGQYPNTEAFF.

This chain links TRBV10-3 with TRBJ2-3, with TRBD1 matching 7 bases. V lost 4 bases, J lost 1 base, and 8 bases stayed unmatched. Germline CDR1 and CDR2: ENHRY and SYGVKD. This CDR3 region has 16 residues. This chain's CDR3 is CAISGARTGGTDTQYF. In nucleotides, the CDR3 is TGTGCCATCAGTGGGGCCCGGACAGGCGGCACAGATACGCAGTATTTT.

The chain links TRBV7-3 to TRBJ2-5; possible D gene TRBD1, 5 bases. V dropped 5 bases and J dropped 0 bases, with 7 bases sitting between them. CDR3 length equals 13 residues. Looked up from germline, CDR1 is SGHTA and CDR2 is FQGTGA. The CDR3 sequence is CASSPGYQETQYF. The CDR3 DNA reads TGTGCCAGCAGCCCAGGGTACCAAGAGACCCAGTACTTC.

The chain couples TRBV6-5 to TRBJ2-2; D is possibly TRBD1 or TRBD2 (5 bases each). V lost 2 bases to trimming and J lost 6 bases, with 16 bases between them. Germline CDR1 reads MNHEY; CDR2 reads SVGAGI. There are 16 residues in the CDR3. CDR3 sequence (DNA): TGTGCCAGCAGTTACACGCCTAGGGGAGCGTCCGGGGAGCTGTTTTTT. Translation gives CASSYTPRGASGELFF.

On this clone: One end of the junction fails to match germline, which may point to a read error. V and J are TRBV6-4 and TRBJ2-2; D remains ambiguous. Germline V lookup: CDR1 MRHNA, CDR2 SNTAGT. The CDR3 extends over 15 amino acids. Written as DNA, the CDR3 is TGTGCCAGCAGCCTACAGCCTATGAACACCGAGGAGCTGTTTTTT. It translates to CASSLQPMNTEELFF.

This chain joins TRBV6-4 and TRBJ1-5; D is perhaps TRBD1 (5 bases). The CDR3 has 18 amino acids. V shed 6 bases and J shed 0 bases, with 21 bases lying between them. CDR1 is MRHNA and CDR2 is SNTAGT in the germline V gene. The chain's CDR3 is CASRDSLLHPYSNQPQHF. The DNA for the CDR3 is TGTGCCAGCAGAGACAGTTTACTCCATCCCTATAGCAATCAGCCCCAGCATTTT.

The rearrangement joins TRBV20-1 to TRBJ1-2; D gene ambiguous. The CDR3 has 11 amino acids. The germline V gene has CDR1 DFQATT and CDR2 SNEGSKA (reference sequence). Trimming left V 8 bases short and J 5 bases short, with 12 bases between. The CDR3 sequence is CSPTSEYGYTF. The CDR3 DNA reads as TGCAGTCCTACATCGGAGTATGGCTACACCTTC.

In its sample, this clone was seen a few times. V gene TRBV2 combines with J gene TRBJ1-1, with a possible D match to TRBD1 (5 bases). Trimming stripped 6 bases from V and 1 base from J, with 12 bases between. This CDR3 comprises 14 residues. Germline CDR1 reads SNHLY; CDR2 reads FYNNEI. This CDR3 reads CASREQTANTEAFF. The DNA of the CDR3 is TGTGCCAGCAGGGAACAGACAGCGAACACTGAAGCTTTCTTT.

This clone was recorded only once. The J gene is TRBJ1-6, the V gene TRBV25-1; tentatively, D is TRBD1 (5 bases). Trimming stripped 2 bases from V and 7 bases from J, with 15 bases between. The germline CDR1 and CDR2 sequences are MGHDK and SYGVNS. The CDR3 contains 16 residues. The CDR3 DNA is TGTGCCAGCAGTGAAGGGGCAGGGTTGGGGAATTCACCCCTCCACTTT. Its translation is CASSEGAGLGNSPLHF.

The rearrangement links TRBV7-2 to TRBJ1-2; D ambiguous. The V and J ends lost 5 bases and 2 bases respectively, with 9 bases between them. The CDR3 is 13 residues long. Germline CDR1 SGHTA, CDR2 FQGNSA. This CDR3 is CASSIAANYGYTF. The DNA for the CDR3 is TGTGCCAGCAGCATCGCCGCGAACTATGGCTACACCTTC.

The CDR3, as DNA: TGTGCCAGCTCATCCCAGGGGAGAGCTTTCTTT. It encodes CASSSQGRAFF. The gene calls are TRBV28 and TRBJ1-1; tentatively, D is TRBD1 (6 bases). V dropped 8 bases and J dropped 10 bases, with 14 bases sitting between them. Germline CDR1 is MDHEN and CDR2 is SYDVKM. CDR3 length equals 11 residues.

The chain links TRBV14 to TRBJ2-1; TRBD2 agrees at 12 bases. CDR1 and CDR2 from the germline V gene are SGHDN and FVKESK. CDR3 length: 17 residues. The junction had 10 bases not matched to a gene; V was cut back by 0 bases and J by 10 bases. CDR3 sequence reads: CASSQDIGLAGSQEQFF. The CDR3 DNA reads as TGTGCCAGCAGCCAAGATATTGGACTAGCGGGGTCGCAGGAGCAGTTCTTC.

This chain links TRBV4-3 with TRBJ2-3, with TRBD2 as a possible D gene (6 bases). V was shortened by 0 bases and J by 0 bases, with 10 bases between the two germline ends. CDR1 is LGHNA, CDR2 YSLEER, per germline. The CDR3 has 16 residues. CDR3 bases: TGCGCCAGCAGCCAAGATAAGGAGGGGAGCACAGATACGCAGTATTTT. Translated: CASSQDKEGSTDTQYF.

As DNA, the CDR3 is TGTGCCAGCAGCTTAGGAGCCCGTCAACATCAGCCCCAGCATTTT. Protein product: CASSLGARQHQPQHF. The chain uses TRBV7-8 and TRBJ1-5; no firm D call. The ends were cut back, 1 base at V and 5 bases at J, with 12 bases in the middle. The CDR3 covers 15 residues. Germline CDR1 reads SGHVS; CDR2 reads FQNEAQ.

The rearrangement links TRBV6-5 to TRBJ1-2; no firm D call. V was shortened by 5 bases and J by 3 bases, with 10 bases between the two germline ends. The CDR3 sequence is 13 residues long. The germline V gene encodes CDR1 MNHEY and CDR2 SVGAGI. CDR3 residues: CASSQDLYYGYTF. The CDR3 DNA sequence: TGTGCCAGCAGTCAGGACCTTTACTATGGCTACACCTTC.

This sequence joins TRBV13 and TRBJ2-5, with 9 nucleotides matching TRBD1. The V and J ends lost 5 bases and 5 bases, in that order; junction bases with no gene match: 12. CDR1 is PRHDT and CDR2 is FYEKMQ in the germline V gene (reference sequence). The CDR3 runs to 16 residues. The CDR3, as DNA: TGTGCCAGCAGCAACCGACAGGGGGGTAAATCGGAGACCCAGTACTTC. Translation gives CASSNRQGGKSETQYF. Filled out from reference TRBV13 and TRBJ2-5, the complete variable domain reads AAGVIQSPRHLIKEKRETATLKCYPIPRHDTVYWYQQGPGQDPQFLISFYEKMQSDKGSIPDRFSAQQFSDYHSELNMSSLELGDSALYFCASSNRQGGKSETQYFGPGTRLLVL.

This clone was observed once. The chain recombines TRBV19 with TRBJ1-6, with D perhaps TRBD1 (6 bases). Germline-derived CDR1 and CDR2 are LNHDA and SQIVND (reference sequence). V lost 7 bases, J lost 10 bases, and 14 bases lay in between. CDR3 size: 13 residues. The CDR3 DNA sequence: TGTGCCAGTAAAACAGGGAGTGGATCACCCCTCCACTTT. This encodes CASKTGSGSPLHF.